This TCR beta chain is drawn from a study of cytomegalovirus exposure and HLA in healthy donors. Study conclusions and caveats: The tendency of first-cohort TCR clusters to co-occur in the roughly 130 validation repertoires emerged from a later analysis.

Profiling relied on immunoSEQ multiplex PCR, and the TCRdb table lists in-frame clones only, not all of them. In the table there are 250,000 to 400,000 clones, roughly 86% of which are singletons. Between the trimmed V and J ends, which lost 7 bases and 3 bases, there was a span of 15 bases. Germline CDR1 reads MNHEY; CDR2 reads SVGAGI. The CDR3 loop spans 15 amino acids. Worth noting for this clone: Its specificity is unknown.

This chain joins TRBV6-5 and TRBJ2-2; D might be TRBD2 (6 bases). This receptor was identified in a man aged 30 to 39 in good health and CMV-seronegative. The specimen was PBMCs. In DNA, the CDR3 is TGTGCCAGCAAAGGGGAGGACTTAGACACCGGGGAGCTGTTTTTT. This codes for CASKGEDLDTGELFF.